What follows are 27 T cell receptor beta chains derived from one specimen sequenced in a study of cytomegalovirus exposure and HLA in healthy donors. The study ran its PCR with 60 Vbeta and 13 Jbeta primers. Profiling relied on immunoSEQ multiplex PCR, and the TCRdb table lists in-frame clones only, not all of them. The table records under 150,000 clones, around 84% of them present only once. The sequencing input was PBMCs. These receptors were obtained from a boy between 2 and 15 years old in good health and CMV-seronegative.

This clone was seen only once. The CDR3 here is CASSIQQGPYGYTF. CDR3 bases: TGTGCCAGTAGTATACAACAGGGACCTTATGGCTACACCTTC. The V and J genes are TRBV19 and TRBJ1-2; tentative D call: TRBD1 (6 bases). Germline V gene sequence: CDR1 LNHDA, CDR2 SQIVND (reference sequence). Trimming cost V 2 bases and J 5 bases, with 12 bases left between them. This CDR3 is built from 14 residues.

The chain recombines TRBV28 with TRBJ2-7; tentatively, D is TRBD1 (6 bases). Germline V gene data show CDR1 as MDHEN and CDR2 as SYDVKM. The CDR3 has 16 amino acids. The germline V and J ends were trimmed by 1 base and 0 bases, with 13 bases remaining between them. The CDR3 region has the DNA TGTGCCAGCAGTTTATCCACGGGACACGGCTCCTACGAGCAGTACTTC. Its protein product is CASSLSTGHGSYEQYF.

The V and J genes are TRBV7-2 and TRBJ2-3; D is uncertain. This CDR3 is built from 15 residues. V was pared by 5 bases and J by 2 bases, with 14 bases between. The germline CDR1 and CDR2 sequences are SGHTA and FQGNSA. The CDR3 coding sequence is TGTGCCAGCAGCCCTTACCCGAGTCCCACAGATACGCAGTATTTT. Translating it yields CASSPYPSPTDTQYF.

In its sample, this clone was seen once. CDR3 bases: TGTGCCCTGAGACAGGGACAATTGAACACTGAAGCTTTCTTT. This sequence encodes CALRQGQLNTEAFF. The rearrangement links TRBV6-6 to TRBJ1-1; 7 bases are a match to TRBD1. Trimming at V came to 11 bases and at J to 0 bases, leaving 9 bases not matched to a gene. The V gene's germline CDR1 is MNHNY and CDR2 SVGAGI (reference sequence). The CDR3 has 14 amino acids.

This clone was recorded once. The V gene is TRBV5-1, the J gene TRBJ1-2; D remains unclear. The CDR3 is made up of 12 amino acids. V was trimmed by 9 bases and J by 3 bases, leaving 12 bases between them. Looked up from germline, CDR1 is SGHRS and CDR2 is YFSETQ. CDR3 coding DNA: TGCGCCACCGGAGGCGGGGACTATGGCTACACCTTC. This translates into CATGGGDYGYTF.

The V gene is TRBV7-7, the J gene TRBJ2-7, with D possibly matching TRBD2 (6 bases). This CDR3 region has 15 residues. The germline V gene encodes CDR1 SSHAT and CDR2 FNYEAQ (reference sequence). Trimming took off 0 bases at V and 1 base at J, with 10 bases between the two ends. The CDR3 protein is CASSLADSGSYEQYF. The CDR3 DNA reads TGTGCCAGCAGCTTAGCGGATAGCGGTTCCTACGAGCAGTACTTC.

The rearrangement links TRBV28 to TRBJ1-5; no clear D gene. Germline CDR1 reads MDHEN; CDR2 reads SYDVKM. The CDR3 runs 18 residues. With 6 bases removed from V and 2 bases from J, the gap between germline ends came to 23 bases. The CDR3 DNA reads TGTGCCAGCAGGCGACCTCGAGTTGGAGGTGGAGGCAATCAGCCCCAGCATTTT. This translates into CASRRPRVGGGGNQPQHF.

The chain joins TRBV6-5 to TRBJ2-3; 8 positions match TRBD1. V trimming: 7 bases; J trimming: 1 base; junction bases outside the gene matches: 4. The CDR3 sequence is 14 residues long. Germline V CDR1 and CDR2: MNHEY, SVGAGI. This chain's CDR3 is CASTQGAGTDTQYF. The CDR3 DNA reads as TGTGCCAGCACCCAGGGGGCCGGCACAGATACGCAGTATTTT.

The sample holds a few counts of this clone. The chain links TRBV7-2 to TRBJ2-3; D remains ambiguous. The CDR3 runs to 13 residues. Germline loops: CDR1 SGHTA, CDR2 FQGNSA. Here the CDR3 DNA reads TGTGCTACCACCGAGACTGTTCGTAATACGCAGTATTTT. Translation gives CATTETVRNTQYF.

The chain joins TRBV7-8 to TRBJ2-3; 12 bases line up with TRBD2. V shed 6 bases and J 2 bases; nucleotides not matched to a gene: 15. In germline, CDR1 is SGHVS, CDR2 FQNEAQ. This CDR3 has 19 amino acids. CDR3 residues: CASRTTLAGGSEATDTQYF. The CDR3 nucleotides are TGTGCCAGCAGGACCACGCTAGCGGGAGGGTCGGAGGCCACAGATACGCAGTATTTT.

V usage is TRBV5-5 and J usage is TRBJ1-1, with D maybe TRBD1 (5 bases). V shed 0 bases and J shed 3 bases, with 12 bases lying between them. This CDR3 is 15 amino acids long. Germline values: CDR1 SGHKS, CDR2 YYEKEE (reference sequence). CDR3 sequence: CASSLEGFWHTEAFF. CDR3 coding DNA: TGTGCCAGCAGCTTGGAGGGGTTTTGGCACACTGAAGCTTTCTTT.

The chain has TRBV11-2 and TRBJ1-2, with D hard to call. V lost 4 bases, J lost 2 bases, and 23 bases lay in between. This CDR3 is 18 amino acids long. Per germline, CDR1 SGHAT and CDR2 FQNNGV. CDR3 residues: CASSSYGQRRGLNYGYTF. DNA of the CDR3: TGTGCCAGCAGCTCCTATGGCCAGAGGCGGGGATTGAACTATGGCTACACCTTC.

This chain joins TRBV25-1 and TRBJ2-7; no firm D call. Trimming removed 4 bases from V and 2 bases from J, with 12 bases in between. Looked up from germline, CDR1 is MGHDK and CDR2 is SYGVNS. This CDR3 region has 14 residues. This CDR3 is CASSGPGFAYEQYF. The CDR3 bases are TGTGCCAGCAGTGGGCCCGGGTTCGCCTACGAGCAGTACTTC.

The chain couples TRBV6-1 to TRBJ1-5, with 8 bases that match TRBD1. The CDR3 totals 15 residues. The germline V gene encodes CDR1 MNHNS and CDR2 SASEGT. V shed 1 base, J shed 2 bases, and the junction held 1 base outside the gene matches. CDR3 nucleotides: TGTGCCAGCAGTGAAGGGGGACAGGGCAATCAGCCCCAGCATTTT. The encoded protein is CASSEGGQGNQPQHF.

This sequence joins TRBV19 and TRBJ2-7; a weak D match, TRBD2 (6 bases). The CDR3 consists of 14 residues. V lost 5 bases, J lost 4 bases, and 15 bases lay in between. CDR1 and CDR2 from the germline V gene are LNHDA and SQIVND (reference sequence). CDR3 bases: TGTGCCAGTAGTGAGGTAGCGGTATCTTACGAGCAGTACTTC. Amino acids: CASSEVAVSYEQYF.

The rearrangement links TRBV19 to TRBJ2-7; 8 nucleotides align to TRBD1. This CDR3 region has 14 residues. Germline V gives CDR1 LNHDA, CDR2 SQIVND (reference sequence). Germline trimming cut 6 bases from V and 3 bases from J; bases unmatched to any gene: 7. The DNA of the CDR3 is TGTGCCAGTAGCCGTGGACAGGGAGTCTACGAGCAGTACTTC. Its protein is CASSRGQGVYEQYF.

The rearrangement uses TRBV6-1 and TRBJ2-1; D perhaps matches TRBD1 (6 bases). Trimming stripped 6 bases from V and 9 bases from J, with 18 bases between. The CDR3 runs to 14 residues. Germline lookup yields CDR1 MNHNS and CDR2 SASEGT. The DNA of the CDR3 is TGTGCCAGCAGACCGGGACACTCAGCTCTTGAGCAGTTCTTC. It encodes CASRPGHSALEQFF.

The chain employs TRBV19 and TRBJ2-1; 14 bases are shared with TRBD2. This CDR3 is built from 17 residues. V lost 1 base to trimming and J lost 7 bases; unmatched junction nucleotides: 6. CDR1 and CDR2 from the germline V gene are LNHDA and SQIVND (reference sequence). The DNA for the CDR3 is TGTGCCAGTAGTATAGGACTAGCGGGAGGGCCGAGTAATGAGCAGTTCTTC. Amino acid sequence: CASSIGLAGGPSNEQFF.

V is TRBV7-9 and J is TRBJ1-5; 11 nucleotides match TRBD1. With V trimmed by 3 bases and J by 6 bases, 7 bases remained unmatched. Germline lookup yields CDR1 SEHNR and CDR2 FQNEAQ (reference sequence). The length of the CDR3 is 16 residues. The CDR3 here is CASSFTGTGGGQPQHF. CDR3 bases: TGTGCCAGCAGCTTTACCGGGACAGGGGGTGGTCAGCCCCAGCATTTT.

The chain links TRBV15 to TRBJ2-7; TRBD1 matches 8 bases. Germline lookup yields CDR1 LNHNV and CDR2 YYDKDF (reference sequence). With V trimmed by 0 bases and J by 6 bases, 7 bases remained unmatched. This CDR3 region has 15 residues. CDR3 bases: TGTGCCACCAGCAGAGATTTCCAGGGGGCAAGCGAGCAGTACTTC. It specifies CATSRDFQGASEQYF.

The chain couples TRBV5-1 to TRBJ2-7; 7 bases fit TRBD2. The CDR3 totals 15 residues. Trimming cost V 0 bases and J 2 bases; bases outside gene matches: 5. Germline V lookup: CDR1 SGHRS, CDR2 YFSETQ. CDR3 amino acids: CASSLAASGAYEQYF. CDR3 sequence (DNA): TGCGCCAGCAGCTTGGCCGCGAGCGGGGCCTACGAGCAGTACTTC. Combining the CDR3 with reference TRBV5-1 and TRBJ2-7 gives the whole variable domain KAGVTQTPRYLIKTRGQQVTLSCSPISGHRSVSWYQQTPGQGLQFLFEYFSETQRNKGNFPGRFSGRQFSNSRSEMNVSTLELGDSALYLCASSLAASGAYEQYFGPGTRLTVT.

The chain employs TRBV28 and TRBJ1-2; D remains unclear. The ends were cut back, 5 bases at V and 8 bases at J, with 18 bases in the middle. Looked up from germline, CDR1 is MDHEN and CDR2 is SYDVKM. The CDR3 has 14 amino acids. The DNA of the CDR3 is TGTGCCAGCAGTCTTACAGAGAACGGCTCAGGCTACACCTTC. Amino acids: CASSLTENGSGYTF.

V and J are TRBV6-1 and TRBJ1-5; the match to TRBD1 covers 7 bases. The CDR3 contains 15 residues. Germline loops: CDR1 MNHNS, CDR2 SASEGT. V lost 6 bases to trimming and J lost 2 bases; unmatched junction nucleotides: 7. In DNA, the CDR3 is TGTGCCAGCAGACCTACCGGGACAGGCAATCAGCCCCAGCATTTT. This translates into CASRPTGTGNQPQHF.

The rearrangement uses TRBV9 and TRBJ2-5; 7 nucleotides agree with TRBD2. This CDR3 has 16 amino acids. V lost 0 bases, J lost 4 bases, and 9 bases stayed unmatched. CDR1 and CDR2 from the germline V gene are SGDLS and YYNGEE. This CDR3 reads CASSVAWGRETETQYF. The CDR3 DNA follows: TGTGCCAGCAGCGTAGCTTGGGGGAGGGAAACAGAGACCCAGTACTTC.

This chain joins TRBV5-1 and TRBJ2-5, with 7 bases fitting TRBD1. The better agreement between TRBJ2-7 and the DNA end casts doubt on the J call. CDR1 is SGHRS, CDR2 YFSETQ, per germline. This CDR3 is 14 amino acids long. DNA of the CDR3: TGCGCCAGCAGCTTCACAGGGGTTGGCGACGAGCAGTACTTC. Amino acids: CASSFTGVGDEQYF.

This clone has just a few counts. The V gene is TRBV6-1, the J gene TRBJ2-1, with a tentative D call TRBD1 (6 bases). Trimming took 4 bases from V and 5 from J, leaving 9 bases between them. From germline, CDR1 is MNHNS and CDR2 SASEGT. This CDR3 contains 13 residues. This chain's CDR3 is CASSVGQHNEQFF. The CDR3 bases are TGTGCCAGCAGTGTTGGACAGCACAATGAGCAGTTCTTC.

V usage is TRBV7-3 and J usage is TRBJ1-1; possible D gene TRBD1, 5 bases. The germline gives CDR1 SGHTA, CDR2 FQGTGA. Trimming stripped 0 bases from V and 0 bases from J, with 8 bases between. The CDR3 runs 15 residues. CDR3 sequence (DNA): TGTGCCAGCAGCTTAACGGCGGGACTGAACACTGAAGCTTTCTTT. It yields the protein CASSLTAGLNTEAFF.